One sample yielded the 28 T cell receptor beta chains listed below, sequenced in a study of T-cell memory formation after mild COVID-19. TCRdb re-analysed the 5' RACE reads in MiXCR, keeping a single row per CDR3 protein. The sample has 220,000 or so distinct CDR3 sequences, over 7.5% seen once. The material sequenced was PBMCs or a T cell subset sorted from them (not recorded which). The receptors originated from a man younger than 30 who had mild COVID-19 (a few samples of this study predate the infection). Cell type and time point are not known.

This clonotype has ten or more counts. The chain is built from TRBV12-3 or TRBV12-4 and TRBJ2-1, with D perhaps matching TRBD2 (5 bases). The CDR3 runs 16 residues. V lost 1 base to trimming and J lost 0 bases, with 10 bases between them. CDR3 residues: CASSLEGSSSYNEQFF. CDR3 DNA sequence: TGTGCCAGCAGTTTAGAAGGGAGCAGCTCCTACAATGAGCAGTTCTTC.

V gene TRBV24-1 combines with J gene TRBJ2-1; 7 bases are shared with TRBD1. The junction had 5 bases not matched to a gene; V was cut back by 4 bases and J by 6 bases. The CDR3 is 14 residues long. The V gene's germline CDR1 is KGHDR and CDR2 SFDVKD. The CDR3 protein is CATSEGGRLNEQFF. As DNA, the CDR3 is TGTGCCACCAGTGAAGGGGGCCGACTCAATGAGCAGTTCTTC.

V gene TRBV6-5 combines with J gene TRBJ2-7; 7 nucleotides align to TRBD1. Germline V lookup: CDR1 MNHEY, CDR2 SVGAGI. The CDR3 length is 15 residues. Unmatched junction bases numbered 9, after V lost 6 bases and J lost 1 base. In DNA form, the CDR3 reads TGTGCCAGCAGGCCTAACAGGGGCTTATCCTACGAGCAGTACGTC. It is translated as CASRPNRGLSYEQYV.

This clonotype was seen only a few times. The chain joins TRBV18 to TRBJ1-2, with 10 bases that match TRBD1. The J segment lost 4 bases and the V segment lost 5 bases, leaving 4 bases of the junction unmatched. This CDR3 has 14 amino acids. The V gene's germline CDR1 is KGHSH and CDR2 LQKENI. CDR3 loop: CASSRQGAFYGYTF. The DNA for the CDR3 is TGTGCCAGCTCAAGACAGGGGGCCTTCTATGGCTACACCTTC.

This clonotype has just a few counts. V usage is TRBV28 and J usage is TRBJ1-2; 7 bases are a match to TRBD1. The CDR3 sequence is 18 residues long. The junction had 19 bases not matched to a gene; V was cut back by 6 bases and J by 3 bases. Looked up from germline, CDR1 is MDHEN and CDR2 is SYDVKM. The CDR3 is CASSPPNLQGTLHYGYTF. CDR3 coding DNA: TGTGCCAGCAGCCCCCCAAATTTACAGGGGACGCTCCACTATGGCTACACCTTC.

This clonotype was seen a handful of times. Compared with germline, one end of the junction differs, possibly owing to a read error. The chain joins TRBV6-5 to TRBJ1-1; TRBD1 agrees at 7 bases. There are 16 residues in the CDR3. Germline CDR1 is MNHEY and CDR2 is SVGAGI. The CDR3 region is CASSNSGQAVNTEAFF. DNA for the CDR3: TGTGCCAGCAGTAACTCCGGACAGGCCGTTAACACTGAAGCTTTCTTT.

This clonotype has just a few counts. This sequence joins TRBV12-3 or TRBV12-4 and TRBJ2-3; D is unresolved. V lost 2 bases, J lost 4 bases, and 16 bases lay in between. The CDR3 length is 16 residues. CDR3 coding DNA: TGTGCCAGCAGTTTAATGTTCATACGGACCGCAGATACGCAGTATTTT. Translating gives CASSLMFIRTADTQYF.

This clonotype has ten or more counts. V gene TRBV20-1 combines with J gene TRBJ2-5, with a weak D call TRBD1 (5 bases). V dropped 6 bases and J dropped 7 bases, with 21 bases sitting between them. Per germline, CDR1 DFQATT and CDR2 SNEGSKA (reference sequence). The CDR3 has 14 amino acids. CDR3: CSAPSWGRSGTQYF. CDR3 nucleotide sequence: TGCAGTGCCCCCTCCTGGGGCCGGTCGGGGACCCAGTACTTC.

This clonotype has at least ten counts. The rearrangement links TRBV7-2 to TRBJ2-7, with 11 bases fitting TRBD2. The J segment lost 2 bases and the V segment lost 5 bases, leaving 2 bases of the junction unmatched. The CDR3 extends over 14 amino acids. The V gene's germline CDR1 is SGHTA and CDR2 FQGNSA. CDR3 bases: TGTGCCAGCAGCCTTAGCGGGGGGGCCTACGAGCAGTACTTC. As protein: CASSLSGGAYEQYF.

CDR3 amino acids: CASSLVFTDTQYF. As DNA, the CDR3 is TGTGCCAGCAGCTTAGTGTTCACAGATACGCAGTATTTT. The chain is built from TRBV7-2 and TRBJ2-3; no firm D call. Trimming shortened V by 1 base and J by 2 bases, and 4 bases separated the two germline ends. Germline lookup yields CDR1 SGHTA and CDR2 FQGNSA. The CDR3 is made up of 13 amino acids.

This clonotype appeared a few times. This rearrangement joins TRBV7-9 to TRBJ1-1, with D possibly being TRBD1 (6 bases). The CDR3 extends over 13 amino acids. The germline V gene encodes CDR1 SEHNR and CDR2 FQNEAQ (reference sequence). V shed 5 bases and J shed 1 base, with 8 bases lying between them. CDR3 nucleotides: TGTGCCAGCAGCGGACAGAAGAACACTGAAGCTTTCTTT. Amino acid sequence: CASSGQKNTEAFF.

This clonotype has more than one count but fewer than ten. This chain links TRBV5-1 with TRBJ1-3, with D possibly being TRBD1 (5 bases). Trimming removed 3 bases at V and 3 bases at J, with 13 bases between. The CDR3 extends over 15 amino acids. The germline V gene encodes CDR1 SGHRS and CDR2 YFSETQ. CDR3 nucleotide sequence: TGCGCCAGCAGCTGGGGGGTCTCGGATGGAAACACCATATATTTT. Translated, it gives CASSWGVSDGNTIYF.

This clonotype has a count of ten or more. The rearrangement links TRBV7-7 to TRBJ2-2; tentatively, D is TRBD1 (6 bases). From germline, CDR1 is SSHAT and CDR2 FNYEAQ (reference sequence). V was cut by 2 bases and J by 0 bases, with 13 bases left in between. The CDR3 totals 17 residues. CDR3 coding DNA: TGTGCCAGCAGCTTATCCCAGGGGACCGCGAACACCGGGGAGCTGTTTTTT. Translating it yields CASSLSQGTANTGELFF.

This clonotype showed up just a few times. The CDR3: CASSPGGGNTIYF. CDR3 bases: TGTGCCAGCAGTCCAGGGGGGGGAAACACCATATATTTT. V and J are TRBV7-2 and TRBJ1-3; 7 nucleotides line up with TRBD1. The CDR3 has 13 residues. J was trimmed by 4 bases and V by 6 bases; bases with no gene match: 3. From germline, CDR1 is SGHTA and CDR2 FQGNSA.

CDR3 sequence reads: CAWKQGFTEAFF. The CDR3, as DNA: TGTGCCTGGAAACAGGGGTTCACTGAAGCTTTCTTT. The rearrangement joins TRBV30 to TRBJ1-1, with 7 bases that match TRBD1. The V gene end was trimmed by 4 bases and the J gene end by 4 bases; junction bases not matched to a gene: 3. The CDR3 totals 12 residues. Germline V lookup: CDR1 GTSNPN, CDR2 SVGIG (reference sequence). Looking up the rest from reference TRBV30 and TRBJ1-1 gives the full variable domain: SQTIHQWPATLVQPVGSPLSLECTVEGTSNPNLYWYRQAAGRGLQLLFYSVGIGQISSEVPQNLSASRPQDRQFILSSKKLLLSDSGFYLCAWKQGFTEAFFGQGTRLTVV.

The chain has TRBV9 and TRBJ2-7; D call uncertain. This CDR3 is 14 amino acids long. Germline lookup yields CDR1 SGDLS and CDR2 YYNGEE. V was pared by 3 bases and J by 3 bases, with 13 bases between. The CDR3 nucleotides read TGTGCCAGCAGCGGAGAGGACGGTTACTACGAGCAGTACTTC. Encoded protein: CASSGEDGYYEQYF.

This rearrangement joins TRBV7-2 to TRBJ2-7; weak D call: TRBD1 (5 bases). V lost 8 bases, J lost 5 bases, and 10 bases lay in between. This CDR3 is 11 amino acids long. CDR1 and CDR2 (germline): SGHTA, FQGNSA. This CDR3 is CASGQGHEQYF. As DNA, the CDR3 is TGTGCCAGCGGGCAGGGCCACGAGCAGTACTTC.

This clonotype has ten or more counts. The V call is TRBV12-3 or TRBV12-4, the J call TRBJ1-6; no clear D. V was pared by 3 bases and J by 6 bases, with 6 bases between. CDR3 length equals 13 residues. The CDR3: CASSLASNSPLHF. In DNA form, the CDR3 reads TGTGCCAGCAGTTTGGCGAGTAATTCACCCCTCCACTTT.

The chain couples TRBV12-3 or TRBV12-4 to TRBJ2-1; no definite D call. The CDR3 consists of 15 residues. The V and J ends lost 4 bases and 4 bases respectively, with 14 bases between them. The CDR3 DNA follows: TGTGCCAGCAGTTCTGCGGAGTTCGGGTACAATGAGCAGTTCTTC. Amino acid sequence: CASSSAEFGYNEQFF.

There are a few counts of this clonotype. The rearrangement uses TRBV2 and TRBJ2-7; 11 positions agree with TRBD2. CDR1 and CDR2 (germline): SNHLY, FYNNEI. The CDR3 loop spans 17 amino acids. This chain's CDR3 is CASSEAPGTSGTYEQYV. The CDR3 bases are TGTGCCAGCAGCGAAGCGCCCGGGACTAGCGGAACCTACGAGCAGTACGTC.

This clonotype has more than one count but fewer than ten. V usage is TRBV20-1 and J usage is TRBJ2-1; the D gene could be TRBD1 or TRBD2 (6 bases each). The length of the CDR3 is 16 residues. The V end was cut by 6 bases, the J end by 0 bases, with 18 bases between. CDR1 and CDR2 from the germline V gene are DFQATT and SNEGSKA (reference sequence). CDR3 in amino acids: CSASGTGAASYNEQFF. The DNA for the CDR3 is TGCAGTGCCAGTGGGACGGGGGCGGCCTCCTACAATGAGCAGTTCTTC.

This clonotype was seen a handful of times. The rearrangement joins TRBV7-2 to TRBJ2-1; TRBD1 matches 10 bases. CDR3 size: 16 residues. V dropped 5 bases and J dropped 2; count of bases not matched to a gene: 6. Germline CDR1 and CDR2: SGHTA and FQGNSA. CDR3 coding DNA: TGTGCCAGCAGCCCCGCCGGGACAGGGGCCTACAATGAGCAGTTCTTC. Translated, it gives CASSPAGTGAYNEQFF.

This clonotype turned up a few times. The chain uses TRBV7-8 and TRBJ2-5; TRBD2 matches at 11 bases. CDR1 is SGHVS, CDR2 FQNEAQ, per germline. V lost 1 base and J lost 5; bases outside the gene matches: 6. CDR3 length: 16 residues. The CDR3 coding sequence is TGTGCCAGCAGCTTAGGGCGTTCTAGCGGGGGGGAGACCCAGTACTTC. It yields the protein CASSLGRSSGGETQYF. Using reference TRBV7-8 and TRBJ2-5 for the parts outside the CDR3, the full variable domain is GAGVSQSPRYKVAKRGQDVALRCDPISGHVSLFWYQQALGQGPEFLTYFQNEAQLDKSGLPSDRFFAERPEGSVSTLKIQRTQQEDSAVYLCASSLGRSSGGETQYFGPGTRLLVL.

This rearrangement joins TRBV7-3 to TRBJ2-1; 8 bases fit TRBD2. The junction had 0 bases not matched to a gene; V was cut back by 3 bases and J by 5 bases. Germline V CDR1 and CDR2: SGHTA, FQGTGA. The CDR3 is 13 amino acids. The CDR3 DNA is TGTGCCAGCAGCTTGGGACTAGACAATGAGCAGTTCTTC. Protein sequence: CASSLGLDNEQFF.

This clonotype turned up a few times. This chain uses TRBV4-3 with TRBJ1-5; D is uncertain. The CDR3 totals 13 residues. V was shortened by 0 bases and J by 9 bases, with 9 bases between the two germline ends. Germline V gene lookup returns CDR1 LGHNA and CDR2 YSLEER. This CDR3 reads CASSQDRTGPQHF. In nucleotides, the CDR3 is TGCGCCAGCAGCCAAGACAGGACCGGGCCCCAGCATTTT.

This clonotype was counted at least ten times. The chain carries TRBV5-1 and TRBJ1-1, with 7 positions matching TRBD1. Germline V gene lookup returns CDR1 SGHRS and CDR2 YFSETQ. This CDR3 region has 14 residues. V lost 4 bases to trimming and J lost 4 bases; unmatched junction nucleotides: 7. CDR3 nucleotide sequence: TGCGCCAGCAGCCCGACAGGGCTGGGCACTGAAGCTTTCTTT. Residues: CASSPTGLGTEAFF.

The V and J genes are TRBV7-3 and TRBJ2-3; 15 nucleotides match TRBD2. Trimming took 6 bases from V and 6 from J; bases not matched to a gene: 1. The CDR3 consists of 14 residues. The germline V gene has CDR1 SGHTA and CDR2 FQGTGA. The CDR3 DNA reads as TGTGCCAGCAGTGGGACTAGCGGGGGGGATACGCAGTATTTT. Translated, it gives CASSGTSGGDTQYF. The whole variable domain, filled in from reference TRBV7-3 and TRBJ2-3, reads GAGVSQTPSNKVTEKGKYVELRCDPISGHTALYWYRQSLGQGPEFLIYFQGTGAADDSGLPNDRFFAVRPEGSVSTLKIQRTERGDSAVYLCASSGTSGGDTQYFGPGTRLTVL.

This clonotype was detected ten times or more. The CDR3 sequence is CASRPQGAKNIQYF. In nucleotides, the CDR3 is TGTGCCAGCAGACCTCAGGGCGCCAAAAACATTCAGTACTTC. The J gene is TRBJ2-4, the V gene TRBV7-2, with a tentative D call TRBD1 (5 bases). The CDR3 sequence is 14 residues long. The germline V gene encodes CDR1 SGHTA and CDR2 FQGNSA. V shed 6 bases and J shed 1 base, with 10 bases lying between them.